Below, one T cell receptor beta chain is given with its context. This record belongs to a study of T cell repertoires in cytomegalovirus infection. At the level of the study: TCR beta signatures that were public indicated CMV infection and matching HLA type.

The V end was cut by 7 bases, the J end by 0 bases, with 12 bases between. The CDR3 sequence is 14 residues long. Germline V gives CDR1 LNHDA, CDR2 SQIVND (reference sequence). TCRdb itself ran the reads through MiXCR, one entry per CDR3 protein. The sample consists of a few hundred thousand distinct CDR3 sequences, over 7.5% of them appearing once. The chain joins TRBV19 to TRBJ1-1; D remains unclear. This clonotype was obtained from a human donor in good health (CMV status not recorded). Some clones in this sample may be carry-over from other donors' samples. Sequencing was performed on PBMCs. DNA of the CDR3: TGTGCCAGTACTGTGAGCGGGGTGAACACTGAAGCTTTCTTT. Protein: CASTVSGVNTEAFF. The variable domain in full, with the rest retrieved from reference TRBV19 and TRBJ1-1, is DGGITQSPKYLFRKEGQNVTLSCEQNLNHDAMYWYRQDPGQGLRLIYYSQIVNDFQKGDIAEGYSVSREKKESFPLTVTSAQKNPTAFYLCASTVSGVNTEAFFGQGTRLTVV.